These 32 T cell receptor beta chains originate from one sample sequenced in a study of naive and memory T cell subsets. Two oligonucleotides, mixed equimolar, formed the beta constant-region primer covering TRBC1 and TRBC2. Nested alpha and beta constant-region primers with the SP2 primer drove four PCR rounds on ligated cDNA. MiXCR, run by TCRdb on the UMI-ligation and nested PCR reads, gives a single entry per CDR3 protein. The table includes 98,000 or so distinct CDR3 sequences, about 11% detected once. Their target antigens are unknown. General observations from the study: A few larger clonotypes appeared in naive repertoires, especially CD8, possibly memory cells re-expressing CD45RA.

The sequenced material came from naive CD4+ T cells from blood. The receptors here all came from a human donor in good health.

There are many counts of this clonotype. The V call is TRBV6-6, the J call TRBJ2-7; D possibly matches TRBD1 or TRBD2 (5 bases each). This CDR3 contains 15 residues. The V gene's germline CDR1 is MNHNY and CDR2 SVGAGI (reference sequence). Between the trimmed V and J ends, which lost 1 base and 0 bases, there was a span of 10 bases. The CDR3, as DNA: TGTGCCAGCAGTTACTTTTCAGGGAGCTCCTACGAGCAGTACTTC. It is translated as CASSYFSGSSYEQYF.

The chain has TRBV29-1 and TRBJ2-3, with TRBD2 matching over 10 bases. V was clipped by 8 bases and J by 5 bases; unmatched bases: 4. Germline V gives CDR1 SQVTM, CDR2 ANQGSEA. There are 12 residues in the CDR3. CDR3 in DNA: TGCAGCCTGCGGACTAGCGGAGATACGCAGTATTTT. Encoded protein: CSLRTSGDTQYF.

This clonotype was detected a few times. The chain uses TRBV5-1 and TRBJ2-3; a weak D match, TRBD2 (6 bases). Germline V gene sequence: CDR1 SGHRS, CDR2 YFSETQ. CDR3 length: 17 residues. Trimming shortened V by 2 bases and J by 3 bases, and 19 bases separated the two germline ends. The CDR3 region is CASSFSLLRGMTDTQYF. CDR3 DNA sequence: TGCGCCAGCAGCTTTTCTCTCCTCCGCGGGATGACAGATACGCAGTATTTT.

This sequence joins TRBV12-3 or TRBV12-4 and TRBJ2-6; the D gene is possibly TRBD2 (5 bases). CDR3 size: 17 residues. Trimming left V 4 bases short and J 2 bases short, with 15 bases between. The CDR3 coding sequence is TGTGCCAGCAGTTCCCCGTCCCGTAGCGCTGGGGCCAACGTCCTGACTTTC. Protein: CASSSPSRSAGANVLTF.

This clonotype was detected a few times. The rearrangement uses TRBV6-6 and TRBJ2-1; D gene unclear. Between the trimmed V and J ends, which lost 0 bases and 2 bases, there was a span of 14 bases. The germline CDR1 and CDR2 sequences are MNHNY and SVGAGI (reference sequence). This CDR3 is built from 17 residues. In DNA, the CDR3 is TGTGCCAGCAGTTACTCCGCGATGCGTTATCCCTACAATGAGCAGTTCTTC. This encodes CASSYSAMRYPYNEQFF.

This clonotype occurred many times. This rearrangement joins TRBV29-1 to TRBJ2-7, with D possibly being TRBD1 (6 bases). The CDR3 contains 14 residues. The ends were cut back, 5 bases at V and 1 base at J, with 15 bases in the middle. Germline lookup yields CDR1 SQVTM and CDR2 ANQGSEA. The CDR3 region has the DNA TGCAGCGTTCTCTTATGGACAGAGTCCTACGAGCAGTACTTC. Translation: CSVLLWTESYEQYF.

In its sample, this clonotype was seen a few times. V gene TRBV11-2 combines with J gene TRBJ2-5; D might be TRBD1 (5 bases). Trimming removed 1 base at V and 5 bases at J, with 14 bases between. Germline CDR1 is SGHAT and CDR2 is FQNNGV. This CDR3 region has 15 residues. Here the CDR3 reads CASSLAAVKGETQYF. DNA for the CDR3: TGTGCCAGCAGCTTAGCGGCGGTTAAGGGGGAGACCCAGTACTTC.

This clonotype showed up many times. The chain couples TRBV5-1 to TRBJ2-7, with TRBD1 identical over 7 bases. The CDR3 contains 14 residues. Germline values: CDR1 SGHRS, CDR2 YFSETQ. Trimming cost V 3 bases and J 0 bases; bases outside gene matches: 3. CDR3 nucleotide sequence: TGCGCCAGCAGCTGGGACAGCAACTCCTACGAGCAGTACTTC. Its protein product is CASSWDSNSYEQYF.

A few counts support this clonotype. The chain is built from TRBV7-9 and TRBJ2-5; a weak D match, TRBD2 (7 bases). This CDR3 comprises 15 residues. Trimming removed 5 bases at V and 7 bases at J, with 20 bases between. The germline V gene encodes CDR1 SEHNR and CDR2 FQNEAQ (reference sequence). The CDR3 nucleotides read TGTGCCAGCAGCCCCCGGGGGGCCCCCGAGTCGACCCAGTACTTC. Protein product: CASSPRGAPESTQYF.

Here the CDR3 DNA reads TGTGCCAGCAGTTTAGCAGGCACTCAGGGCTACGAGCAGTACTTC. It is translated as CASSLAGTQGYEQYF. The chain employs TRBV12-3 or TRBV12-4 and TRBJ2-7; D is possibly TRBD1 (5 bases). V was trimmed by 0 bases and J by 3 bases, leaving 12 bases between them. This CDR3 is built from 15 residues.

A few counts support this clonotype. The chain couples TRBV20-1 to TRBJ2-1, with TRBD2 matching over 8 bases. Germline V gene sequence: CDR1 DFQATT, CDR2 SNEGSKA (reference sequence). V lost 5 bases to trimming and J lost 9 bases; unmatched junction nucleotides: 3. The CDR3 consists of 11 residues. CDR3 sequence reads: CSARLATEQFF. The DNA for the CDR3 is TGCAGTGCTCGACTAGCGACTGAGCAGTTCTTC.

This chain links TRBV4-3 with TRBJ1-1; the D gene is possibly TRBD1 (5 bases). The germline V and J ends were trimmed by 4 bases and 6 bases, with 18 bases remaining between them. The V gene's germline CDR1 is LGHNA and CDR2 YSLEER. The CDR3 consists of 15 residues. For the CDR3, the DNA is TGCGCCAGCAGCCCCCAAGACGGCAGGGCTTCTGAAGCTTTCTTT. Translating it yields CASSPQDGRASEAFF.

This clonotype was counted only a few times. The CDR3 DNA reads as TGTGCCAGCAGCCTGACCCGAGCTAACTATGGCTACACCTTC. Translated, it gives CASSLTRANYGYTF. This chain connects TRBV27 to TRBJ1-2; no reliable D call. The germline V gene has CDR1 MNHEY and CDR2 SMNVEV (reference sequence). V was clipped by 6 bases and J by 0 bases, with 11 bases between them. This CDR3 is 14 amino acids long.

This clonotype was seen more than once but under ten times. The rearrangement joins TRBV11-2 to TRBJ2-4; D gene ambiguous. CDR1 SGHAT and CDR2 FQNNGV come from the germline V gene. The CDR3 extends over 15 amino acids. Trimming left V 1 base short and J 0 bases short, with 7 bases between. CDR3 residues: CASSLGPLAKNIQYF. The CDR3 DNA sequence: TGTGCCAGCAGCTTAGGTCCCCTAGCCAAAAACATTCAGTACTTC.

This clonotype was found a few times. J is TRBJ2-1 and V is TRBV20-1; 12 bases are a match to TRBD2. The CDR3 is made up of 15 amino acids. CDR1 and CDR2 (germline): DFQATT, SNEGSKA (reference sequence). V trimming: 0 bases; J trimming: 9 bases; junction bases outside the gene matches: 6. Here the CDR3 reads CSAREASGRAVEQFF. The CDR3 nucleotides read TGCAGTGCTAGAGAGGCTAGCGGGAGGGCCGTTGAGCAGTTCTTC.

The rearrangement links TRBV27 to TRBJ1-3; D possibly corresponds to TRBD1 (6 bases). This CDR3 is built from 18 residues. V was shortened by 3 bases and J by 0 bases, with 18 bases between the two germline ends. Germline assignment: CDR1 MNHEY and CDR2 SMNVEV (reference sequence). CDR3 nucleotides: TGTGCCAGCAGTTTTTGGGGGCAAGGCGCATCCTCTGGAAACACCATATATTTT. This encodes CASSFWGQGASSGNTIYF.

The genes are TRBV5-1 and TRBJ2-1, with 13 bases lining up with TRBD2. CDR1 is SGHRS, CDR2 YFSETQ, per germline. The length of the CDR3 is 14 residues. Trimming removed 4 bases from V and 10 bases from J; junction bases left unmatched: 5. The CDR3 DNA follows: TGCGCCAGCAGCCTGGGGACTAGCGGGATCGAGCAGTTCTTC. It is translated as CASSLGTSGIEQFF.

This clonotype turned up a few times. The rearrangement joins TRBV4-3 to TRBJ2-1; 16 nucleotides align to TRBD2. V shed 3 bases, J shed 5 bases, and the junction held 16 bases outside the gene matches. Germline V CDR1 and CDR2: LGHNA, YSLEER. This CDR3 region has 21 residues. The CDR3 sequence is CASSQSRSGTSGGARHNEQFF. The CDR3 DNA is TGCGCCAGCAGCCAGAGTCGCTCCGGGACTAGCGGGGGGGCCCGTCACAATGAGCAGTTCTTC.

This clonotype was seen a handful of times. The rearrangement links TRBV6-5 to TRBJ2-5; perhaps TRBD2 as D (6 bases). Germline V gene data show CDR1 as MNHEY and CDR2 as SVGAGI. V was shortened by 0 bases and J by 2 bases, with 13 bases between the two germline ends. The CDR3 totals 16 residues. The CDR3 is CASSYSKPGVQETQYF. DNA of the CDR3: TGTGCCAGCAGTTACTCGAAACCGGGAGTTCAAGAGACCCAGTACTTC.

This clonotype has a handful of counts. The CDR3 DNA follows: TGTGCCAGCAGAACCAGGGGAGTGAGAAACACCATATATTTT. Translation gives CASRTRGVRNTIYF. The gene calls are TRBV12-3 or TRBV12-4 and TRBJ1-3; possible D gene TRBD1, 6 bases. This CDR3 region has 14 residues. The ends were cut back, 6 bases at V and 5 bases at J, with 14 bases in the middle.

This clonotype was seen only a few times. The rearrangement joins TRBV6-2 or TRBV6-3 to TRBJ1-1; 7 bases line up with TRBD1. V trimming: 6 bases; J trimming: 5 bases; junction bases outside the gene matches: 3. This CDR3 comprises 12 residues. Per the germline V gene, CDR1 is MNHEY and CDR2 is SVGEGT. CDR3 protein: CASRSGGTEAFF. For the CDR3, the DNA is TGTGCCAGCAGATCAGGGGGAACTGAAGCTTTCTTT.

This clonotype was seen more than once but under ten times. The chain has TRBV15 and TRBJ2-5; TRBD2 agrees at 9 bases. Germline CDR1 and CDR2: LNHNV and YYDKDF (reference sequence). J was trimmed by 7 bases and V by 0 bases; bases with no gene match: 6. The CDR3 extends over 15 amino acids. The DNA of the CDR3 is TGTGCCACCAGCAGAGATGTAGCGGGGGTTGGGACCCAGTACTTC. Translated: CATSRDVAGVGTQYF. The full variable domain, rest sourced from reference TRBV15 and TRBJ2-5, is DAMVIQNPRYQVTQFGKPVTLSCSQTLNHNVMYWYQQKSSQAPKLLFHYYDKDFNNEADTPDNFQSRRPNTSFCFLDIRSPGLGDTAMYLCATSRDVAGVGTQYFGPGTRLLVL.

There are many counts of this clonotype. The V gene is TRBV12-3 or TRBV12-4, the J gene TRBJ2-7; possibly TRBD1 for D (6 bases). V lost 6 bases to trimming and J lost 0 bases, with 18 bases between them. The CDR3 runs to 16 residues. Here the CDR3 DNA reads TGTGCCAGCAGCCTTGGACAGCTGGTAAACTCCTACGAGCAGTACTTC. Encoded protein: CASSLGQLVNSYEQYF.

The sample holds a few counts of this clonotype. This CDR3 reads CASSAGTSKKDEQFF. CDR3 sequence (DNA): TGTGCCAGCAGTGCCGGGACTAGTAAGAAGGATGAGCAGTTCTTC. The chain recombines TRBV6-6 with TRBJ2-1; TRBD2 agrees at 8 bases. The CDR3 contains 15 residues. V lost 5 bases and J lost 8; bases outside the gene matches: 11. Germline lookup yields CDR1 MNHNY and CDR2 SVGAGI (reference sequence).

This clonotype has ten or more counts. V gene TRBV6-6 combines with J gene TRBJ2-7; the D gene could be TRBD1 or TRBD2 (5 bases each). The CDR3 loop spans 12 amino acids. Per the germline V gene, CDR1 is MNHNY and CDR2 is SVGAGI (reference sequence). With 0 bases removed from V and 9 bases from J, the gap between germline ends came to 9 bases. The CDR3 region is CASSYSGVVQYF. The DNA of the CDR3 is TGTGCCAGCAGTTACTCGGGGGTAGTGCAGTACTTC.

The chain joins TRBV6-2 or TRBV6-3 to TRBJ2-1; no reliable D call. Germline V CDR1 and CDR2: MNHEY, SVGEGT. CDR3 size: 11 residues. Trimming took off 5 bases at V and 10 bases at J, with 9 bases between the two ends. The CDR3 loop is CASSQGIEQFF. The CDR3 DNA sequence: TGTGCCAGCAGTCAAGGGATAGAGCAGTTCTTC.

The chain is built from TRBV7-9 and TRBJ2-5, with D perhaps matching TRBD2 (5 bases). CDR3 size: 14 residues. The V end was cut by 5 bases, the J end by 3 bases, with 13 bases between. Germline V gives CDR1 SEHNR, CDR2 FQNEAQ (reference sequence). CDR3 in DNA: TGTGCCAGCAGCCCGGGGATCAACGAAGAGACCCAGTACTTC. This gives the protein CASSPGINEETQYF.

This clonotype was counted only a few times. V usage is TRBV2 and J usage is TRBJ2-1, with a weak D call TRBD2 (5 bases). Germline V CDR1 and CDR2: SNHLY, FYNNEI. This CDR3 is built from 15 residues. The V end was cut by 3 bases, the J end by 7 bases, with 16 bases between. The CDR3 is CASSDNGLAINEQFF. CDR3 DNA sequence: TGTGCCAGCAGTGACAATGGGCTAGCCATAAATGAGCAGTTCTTC.

Ten or more counts support this clonotype. The gene calls are TRBV12-5 and TRBJ2-5; D is undetermined. Germline CDR1 is LGHNT and CDR2 is FRNRAP. This CDR3 has 13 amino acids. The V end lost 6 bases, the J end lost 5 bases, and 13 bases lay between the germline ends. The CDR3 spells CASGRLVTETQYF. CDR3 nucleotide sequence: TGTGCTAGTGGACGGCTAGTAACGGAGACCCAGTACTTC.

This clonotype was seen only a few times. The chain is built from TRBV20-1 and TRBJ2-2, with 11 bases lining up with TRBD1. Germline V gene data show CDR1 as DFQATT and CDR2 as SNEGSKA (reference sequence). V dropped 0 bases and J dropped 0; count of bases not matched to a gene: 3. The CDR3 is made up of 17 amino acids. The CDR3 spells CSARDVGQGANTGELFF. In nucleotides, the CDR3 is TGCAGTGCTAGAGATGTGGGACAGGGGGCGAACACCGGGGAGCTGTTTTTT.

The chain joins TRBV15 to TRBJ2-5; D is possibly TRBD1 (5 bases). Germline assignment: CDR1 LNHNV and CDR2 YYDKDF (reference sequence). The CDR3 is 14 amino acids. Trimming cost V 3 bases and J 1 base, with 9 bases left between them. CDR3 coding DNA: TGTGCCACCAGCAGGGGGCCCGGCCAAGAGACCCAGTACTTC. This codes for CATSRGPGQETQYF. The full variable domain, completed using reference TRBV15 and TRBJ2-5, is DAMVIQNPRYQVTQFGKPVTLSCSQTLNHNVMYWYQQKSSQAPKLLFHYYDKDFNNEADTPDNFQSRRPNTSFCFLDIRSPGLGDTAMYLCATSRGPGQETQYFGPGTRLLVL.

The chain carries TRBV18 and TRBJ2-1; no clear D gene. Trimming shortened V by 3 bases and J by 10 bases, and 13 bases separated the two germline ends. The CDR3 length is 13 residues. Germline V gene lookup returns CDR1 KGHSH and CDR2 LQKENI. The CDR3 nucleotides read TGTGCCAGCTCACCCGCTTCGTTACACGAGCAGTTCTTC. Amino acid sequence: CASSPASLHEQFF.